This entry describes one TCR beta chain. Antigen: not known. This sample is part of a study of response to subunit inactivated influenza vaccine. General study results and limits: That few new T cells are recruited by each seasonal influenza vaccination was the authors' suggestion.

Germline V gene lookup returns CDR1 SGHDT and CDR2 YYEEEE. CDR3 length: 17 residues. Trimming left V 2 bases short and J 1 base short, with 18 bases between. TCRdb independently ran MiXCR on the RT-PCR reads; one entry per CDR3 protein. Found here are hundreds of thousands of distinct CDR3 sequences, approximately 15% of them singletons; the top ten hold 11%. The chain couples TRBV5-6 to TRBJ1-1; D is undetermined. The origin of this receptor is a man aged 45-65 years who received an inactivated influenza vaccine. Here the sequenced sample was PBMCs from blood, taken about 11 days after vaccination. The CDR3: CASSLLKGQPQNTEAFF. The CDR3, as DNA: TGTGCCAGCAGCTTACTTAAGGGCCAACCTCAGAACACTGAAGCTTTCTTT.